A single sample gave rise to the 12 T cell receptor beta chains below, sequenced in a study of T cells in Graves' hyperthyroidism and ophthalmopathy. TCR beta CDR3 regions were amplified from RNA. Using the HTBI primer set, a first-round RT-PCR was run on the TCR CDR3. Each CDR3 protein is one row after TCRdb ran MiXCR on the multiplex PCR reads. The sample carries a few hundred thousand distinct CDR3 sequences, roughly 13% recorded once. Sequenced sample: blood. All receptors derive from a woman under 30 with Graves' hyperthyroidism.

This clonotype was picked up many times. The chain uses TRBV6-6 and TRBJ2-2; no clear D gene. The CDR3 is 15 residues long. CDR1 and CDR2 from the germline V gene are MNHNY and SVGAGI (reference sequence). V was trimmed by 2 bases and J by 1 base, leaving 8 bases between them. CDR3 DNA sequence: TGTGCCAGCAGTTACAATATGGGGAACACCGGGGAGCTGTTTTTT. Translating it yields CASSYNMGNTGELFF.

In this sample, this clonotype turned up many times. The J gene is TRBJ1-1, the V gene TRBV3-1; weak D call: TRBD1 (5 bases). Germline assignment: CDR1 LGHDT and CDR2 YNNKEL (reference sequence). CDR3 length: 16 amino acids. The V end was cut by 0 bases, the J end by 1 base, with 12 bases between. The CDR3 DNA sequence: TGTGCCAGCAGCCAAGAACGGCTCCAGGGGAACACTGAAGCTTTCTTT. The encoded protein is CASSQERLQGNTEAFF. The entire variable domain, with the rest obtained from reference TRBV3-1 and TRBJ1-1, is as follows: DTAVSQTPKYLVTQMGNDKSIKCEQNLGHDTMYWYKQDSKKFLKIMFSYNNKELIINETVPNRFSPKSPDKAHLNLHINSLELGDSAVYFCASSQERLQGNTEAFFGQGTRLTVV.

V gene TRBV6-1 combines with J gene TRBJ1-1; possible D gene TRBD1, 5 bases. The V end was cut by 9 bases, the J end by 1 base, with 24 bases between. Looked up from germline, CDR1 is MNHNS and CDR2 is SASEGT. The CDR3 is made up of 17 amino acids. CDR3 bases: TGTGCCAGTAGTATGGGTGGGCAGGGCGCGGGGAACACTGAAGCTTTCTTT. It is translated as CASSMGGQGAGNTEAFF.

This clonotype was recorded at least ten times. The CDR3 loop is CASSYSRQGAPLQETQYF. The CDR3 DNA follows: TGTGCCAGCAGTTACTCGAGACAGGGGGCTCCCCTCCAAGAGACCCAGTACTTC. This chain connects TRBV6-5 to TRBJ2-5; TRBD1 matches 10 bases. The ends lost 0 bases at V and 1 base at J; junction bases unmatched: 8. This CDR3 comprises 18 residues. Germline CDR1 is MNHEY and CDR2 is SVGAGI.

This chain connects TRBV20-1 to TRBJ1-1; 9 bases line up with TRBD1. This CDR3 region has 13 residues. The V gene end was trimmed by 0 bases and the J gene end by 10 bases; junction bases not matched to a gene: 6. Germline CDR1 DFQATT, CDR2 SNEGSKA (reference sequence). CDR3 sequence: CSARDRQGVGAFF. The CDR3 coding sequence is TGCAGTGCTAGAGATCGACAGGGGGTTGGAGCTTTCTTT.

This clonotype was counted a few times. J is TRBJ1-1 and V is TRBV29-1; D unresolved. CDR1 and CDR2 (germline): SQVTM, ANQGSEA. Trimming took 2 bases from V and 10 from J, leaving 20 bases between them. The CDR3 totals 14 residues. CDR3 bases: TGCAGCGTTGAACTTTTGGTAGGGAAAGCTCGAGCTTTCTTT. Translation gives CSVELLVGKARAFF.

V is TRBV18 and J is TRBJ1-6; D gene uncertain. Germline CDR1 and CDR2: KGHSH and LQKENI. Trimming shortened V by 3 bases and J by 7 bases, and 13 bases separated the two germline ends. There are 15 residues in the CDR3. The CDR3: CASSPNRAGNSPLHF. As DNA, the CDR3 is TGTGCCAGCTCACCGAACCGGGCTGGAAATTCACCCCTCCACTTT. The full variable domain, rest sourced from reference TRBV18 and TRBJ1-6, is NAGVMQNPRHLVRRRGQEARLRCSPMKGHSHVYWYRQLPEEGLKFMVYLQKENIIDESGMPKERFSAEFPKEGPSILRIQQVVRGDSAAYFCASSPNRAGNSPLHFGNGTRLTVT.

This clonotype was picked up a small number of times. The rearrangement uses TRBV27 and TRBJ1-2; the match to TRBD1 covers 8 bases. The CDR3 spans 12 residues. CDR1 MNHEY and CDR2 SMNVEV come from the germline V gene (reference sequence). V shed 11 bases and J 5 bases; nucleotides not matched to a gene: 7. Here the CDR3 DNA reads TGTGCCGTGAGACAGGGGCTTTATGGCTACACCTTC. Protein: CAVRQGLYGYTF.

This clonotype was counted only a few times. J is TRBJ2-1 and V is TRBV6-2 or TRBV6-3; D is ambiguous. The CDR3 is 16 amino acids. CDR1 and CDR2 from the germline V gene are MNHEY and SVGEGT. V was cut by 2 bases and J by 6 bases, with 17 bases left in between. The CDR3 DNA reads as TGTGCCAGCAGTTACGAGTTAGGGTTAGATCCCAATGAGCAGTTCTTC. This translates into CASSYELGLDPNEQFF.

In its sample, this clonotype was seen many times. The rearrangement links TRBV7-6 to TRBJ1-5, with D possibly being TRBD1 (5 bases). This CDR3 has 17 amino acids. CDR1 and CDR2 from the germline V gene are SGHVS and FNYEAQ. Between the trimmed V and J ends, which lost 1 base and 5 bases, there was a span of 18 bases. CDR3 protein: CASSLGADGHFDQPQHF. The CDR3 DNA sequence: TGTGCCAGCAGCTTAGGGGCGGACGGACACTTCGATCAGCCCCAGCATTTT.

In this sample, this clonotype turned up many times. The chain combines TRBV19 with TRBJ1-2; 7 bases are shared with TRBD1. Germline V gene data show CDR1 as LNHDA and CDR2 as SQIVND (reference sequence). V lost 5 bases and J lost 4; bases outside the gene matches: 10. CDR3 size: 15 residues. CDR3 region: CASSLDGQVGYGYTF. CDR3 coding DNA: TGTGCCAGTAGTCTCGATGGACAGGTTGGCTATGGCTACACCTTC.

This clonotype appeared a few times. The V call is TRBV6-1, the J call TRBJ1-5; D is unclear. Germline CDR1 MNHNS, CDR2 SASEGT. The CDR3 is 13 amino acids. V was clipped by 6 bases and J by 2 bases, with 8 bases between them. The CDR3 sequence: CASRTARNQPQHF. The CDR3 DNA reads as TGTGCCAGCAGAACAGCCCGCAATCAGCCCCAGCATTTT.